The rows below give T cell receptor beta chains drawn from one sample of a study of CD8 T cells in ankylosing spondylitis. MiXCR was run by TCRdb on the 5' RACE reads, yielding one entry per CDR3 protein. The sample lists around 39,000 distinct CDR3 sequences; more than 15% were seen once. The specimen sequenced was blood. The receptors derive from a male donor with ankylosing spondylitis or in good health (not recorded which). The CDR3 runs from the conserved cysteine through the conserved F or W. The D gene is left open where the match is weak. Not every row has a clone size; where given, it reads once, few, many or a size class.

size	V	J	D	DNA	CDR3
many	TRBV20-1	TRBJ2-5	NA	TGCAGTGCTAGGAGTCCCGCGGGACAGCAAGAGACCCAGTACTTC	CSARSPAGQQETQYF
few	TRBV5-5	TRBJ2-5	NA	TGTGCCAGCAGCCAAATCAGGGGAGGCGAGACCCAGTACTTC	CASSQIRGGETQYF
many	TRBV4-3	TRBJ2-7	NA	TGCGCCAGCAGCCAAGAGAAAGGGGCCTACGAGCAGTACTTC	CASSQEKGAYEQYF
NA	TRBV12-3/TRBV12-4	TRBJ2-3	NA	TGTGCCAGCAGTCCGCATCAGGAGACGCAGTATTTT	CASSPHQETQYF
few	TRBV12-3/TRBV12-4	TRBJ1-5	NA	TGTGCCAGCAGCAGGGACAATCTCGATCAGCCCCAGCATTTT	CASSRDNLDQPQHF
NA	TRBV5-1	TRBJ2-2	NA	TGCGCCAGCAGCTTGTTACAGACGAACACCGGGGAGCTGTTTTTT	CASSLLQTNTGELFF
NA	TRBV29-1	TRBJ2-2	TRBD2	TGCAGCGTTCGGGGACTAGCGGGTCGCGACACCGGGGAGCTGTTTTTT	CSVRGLAGRDTGELFF
few	TRBV4-3	TRBJ2-2	TRBD1	TGCGCCAGCAGCAGACAGGGTGAAACCGGGGAGCTGTTTTTT	CASSRQGETGELFF
NA	TRBV7-2	TRBJ2-5	NA	TGTGCCAGCAGCTTACAGAGGGGCCAAGAGACCCAGTACTTC	CASSLQRGQETQYF
few	TRBV2	TRBJ2-1	NA	TGTGCCAGCAGTGACCGGGAGCTCCAGCAGTTCTTC	CASSDRELQQFF
NA	TRBV28	TRBJ2-1	NA	TGTGCCAGCAGTTTGGGGGGTATCACCTACAATGAGCAGTTCTTC	CASSLGGITYNEQFF
once	TRBV30	TRBJ2-3	TRBD1	TGTGCCTGGAGTGGGACAGGGAGCACAGATACGCAGTATTTT	CAWSGTGSTDTQYF
NA	TRBV5-1	TRBJ2-2	NA	TGCGCCAGCAGCAGTGTGGCAAGTCACACCGGGGAGCTGTTTTTT	CASSSVASHTGELFF
NA	TRBV4-3	TRBJ1-3	NA	TGCGCCAGTGGGCGGGGGGCGAGTTCTGGAAACACCATATATTTT	CASGRGASSGNTIYF
NA	TRBV5-1	TRBJ2-2	NA	TGCGCCAGCAGCTTGGCCGTAGGGGGCCGGGGGACCGGGGAGCTGTTTTTT	CASSLAVGGRGTGELFF
few	TRBV3-1	TRBJ1-6	NA	TGTGCCAGCAGCCAACTCCTCGGACCCCTCCACTTT	CASSQLLGPLHF
few	TRBV5-1	TRBJ2-5	NA	TGCGCCAGCGGACGGAACGGGGGGCCCGAGACCCAGTACTTC	CASGRNGGPETQYF
few	TRBV6-5	TRBJ1-1	NA	TGTGCCAGCAGTTACGGCAGGGCTGAGATAAGAAAAGAAGCTTTCTTT	CASSYGRAEIRKEAFF
NA	TRBV5-1	TRBJ1-1	NA	TGCGCCACCAGTAGCGGGGACACTGAAGCTTTCTTT	CATSSGDTEAFF
few	TRBV30	TRBJ1-1	NA	TGTGCCTGGAGAGAGATGAACACTGAAGCTTTCTTT	CAWREMNTEAFF
many	TRBV20-1	TRBJ2-1	NA	TGCAGTGCTAGGGGCCAACTAAAGTACAATGAGCAGTTCTTC	CSARGQLKYNEQFF
many	TRBV28	TRBJ2-6	NA	TGTGCCAGCAGTTCGGCGGGGTCGCTCACTGGGGCCAACGTCCTGACTTTC	CASSSAGSLTGANVLTF
NA	TRBV7-2	TRBJ2-3	NA	TGTGCCAGCAGCGAACTGGGTGATACGCAGTATTTT	CASSELGDTQYF
few	TRBV5-8	TRBJ2-3	NA	TGTGCCAGCAGCTTGTACCGGACAGACACAGATACGCAGTATTTT	CASSLYRTDTDTQYF
NA	TRBV20-1	TRBJ2-2	NA	TGCAGTGCTAGTTTTCTTTCGAACACCGGGGAGCTGTTTTTT	CSASFLSNTGELFF
few	TRBV20-1	TRBJ2-7	NA	TGCAGTGCAAGGGGGGACTCCTACGAGCAGTACTTC	CSARGDSYEQYF
few	TRBV5-1	TRBJ1-4	TRBD1	TGCGCCAGCAGCTCCGGACAGGGGACTAATGAAAAACTGTTTTTT	CASSSGQGTNEKLFF
NA	TRBV20-1	TRBJ2-7	NA	TGCAGTGCTACCGAATCTAGCGCCCAGTACTTC	CSATESSAQYF
NA	TRBV29-1	TRBJ1-4	NA	TGCAGCGTTGCTTCAGGGGCGGCTAATGAAAAACTGTTTTTT	CSVASGAANEKLFF
few	TRBV29-1	TRBJ2-3	NA	TGCAGCGCCACCTCAGGGATCACAGATACGCAGTATTTT	CSATSGITDTQYF
few	TRBV20-1	TRBJ2-4	NA	TGCAGTGCTAGGGACCGACAGAAAAACATTCAGTACTTC	CSARDRQKNIQYF
few	TRBV7-2	TRBJ2-3	NA	TGTGCCAGCAGCTTAGTTCGGGATACGCAGTATTTT	CASSLVRDTQYF
few	TRBV20-1	TRBJ2-1	TRBD2	TGCAGTGCTAGCGGGAGGGCACGTAATGAGCAGTTCTTC	CSASGRARNEQFF
NA	TRBV29-1	TRBJ2-2	NA	TGCAGCGTTGGGGCCCATAGCCTCGGCACCGGGGAGCTGTTTTTT	CSVGAHSLGTGELFF
NA	TRBV11-2	TRBJ2-1	TRBD1	TGTGCCAGCAGCTCGGAACAGGGGGTAAATGAGCAGTTCTTC	CASSSEQGVNEQFF
few	TRBV6-1	TRBJ2-2	NA	TGTGCCAGCAGTGAAGCAGGAACCATCGGGGAGCTGTTTTTT	CASSEAGTIGELFF
NA	TRBV20-1	TRBJ2-1	TRBD2	TGCAGTGCTCTACTAGCGGGGGGCTCCTACAATGAGCAGTTCTTC	CSALLAGGSYNEQFF
NA	TRBV20-1	TRBJ2-7	NA	TGCAGTGCTACGCCGCAGGGGCTGGGGTGGCAGTACTTC	CSATPQGLGWQYF
NA	TRBV29-1	TRBJ1-1	NA	TGCAGCGGTAGGAACACTGAAGCTTTCTTT	CSGRNTEAFF
few	TRBV12-3/TRBV12-4	TRBJ2-3	NA	TGTGCCAGCAGTTTAACTAGGAGGGGCACAGATACGCAGTATTTT	CASSLTRRGTDTQYF
few	TRBV19	TRBJ1-1	NA	TGTGCCAGCACAGGGTGGATGAACACTGAAGCTTTCTTT	CASTGWMNTEAFF
once	TRBV6-5	TRBJ1-1	NA	TGTGCCAGCAGTACTACAGGTCCCGATGAAGCTTTCTTT	CASSTTGPDEAFF
NA	TRBV29-1	TRBJ2-2	TRBD1	TGCAGCGTTGAAACAGGGGCCGGGGAGCTGTTTTTT	CSVETGAGELFF
few	TRBV5-5	TRBJ1-1	NA	TGTGCCAGCAGCTTGGATCTGGTCCGGGTTGAAGCTTTCTTT	CASSLDLVRVEAFF
NA	TRBV28	TRBJ2-2	NA	TGTGCCACCGACGGGCCATTCACCGGGGAGCTGTTTTTT	CATDGPFTGELFF
few	TRBV5-1	TRBJ1-1	NA	TGCGCCAGCGGACGAGCGAACACTGAAGCTTTCTTT	CASGRANTEAFF
few	TRBV6-5	TRBJ2-7	TRBD2	TGTGCCAGCAGTTACGCGGGGGACGAGCAGTACTTC	CASSYAGDEQYF
NA	TRBV20-1	TRBJ2-3	TRBD2	TGCAGTGCCCTTAGCGGGATGACAGATACGCAGTATTTT	CSALSGMTDTQYF
few	TRBV6-5	TRBJ2-5	NA	TGTGCCAGCAGACTTCTAGAGACCCAGTACTTC	CASRLLETQYF